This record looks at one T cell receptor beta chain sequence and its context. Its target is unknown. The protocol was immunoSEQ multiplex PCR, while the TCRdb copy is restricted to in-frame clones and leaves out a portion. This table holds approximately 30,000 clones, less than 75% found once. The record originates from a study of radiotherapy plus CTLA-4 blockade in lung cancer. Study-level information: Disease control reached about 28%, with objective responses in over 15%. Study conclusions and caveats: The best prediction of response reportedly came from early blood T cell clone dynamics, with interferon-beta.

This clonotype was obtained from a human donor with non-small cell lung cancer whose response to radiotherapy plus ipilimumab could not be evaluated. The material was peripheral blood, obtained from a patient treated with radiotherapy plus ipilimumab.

The CDR3 DNA follows: TGTGCCATCAGTGAGTCGACTAGCCCGACCTACGAGCAGTACTTC. This codes for CAISESTSPTYEQYF. V is TRBV10-3 and J is TRBJ2-7, with TRBD2 identical over 7 bases. Germline V gene data show CDR1 as ENHRY and CDR2 as SYGVKD. J lost 2 bases, V lost 0 bases, and 4 bases had no gene match. This CDR3 is built from 15 residues.